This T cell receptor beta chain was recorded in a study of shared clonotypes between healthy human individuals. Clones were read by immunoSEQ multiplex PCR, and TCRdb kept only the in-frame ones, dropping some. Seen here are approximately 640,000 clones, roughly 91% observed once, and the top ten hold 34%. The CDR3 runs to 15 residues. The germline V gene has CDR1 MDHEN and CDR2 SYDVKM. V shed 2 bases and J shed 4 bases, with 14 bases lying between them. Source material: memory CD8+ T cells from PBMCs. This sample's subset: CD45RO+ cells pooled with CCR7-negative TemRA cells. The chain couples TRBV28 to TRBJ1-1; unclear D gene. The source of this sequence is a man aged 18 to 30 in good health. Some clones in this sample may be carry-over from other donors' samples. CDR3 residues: CASSLRDDGRTEAFF. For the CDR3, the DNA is TGTGCCAGCAGTTTACGGGATGACGGTCGCACTGAAGCTTTCTTT.